The 17 T cell receptor beta chains given below trace back to one sample, sequenced in a study of CD8 T cells in Susac syndrome. RNA totalling roughly 0.45 to 1 ug underwent reverse transcription with random hexamers. Via MiXCR, TCRdb re-called the immunoSEQ multiplex PCR reads, giving one row per CDR3 protein. Among more than 100,000 distinct CDR3 sequences listed, around 85% were seen once. Source material: CD8+ T cells from PBMCs. The receptors stem from a human donor with multiple sclerosis.

The gene calls are TRBV19 and TRBJ1-1; D call uncertain. The CDR3 loop spans 13 amino acids. Trimming pared 3 bases from V and 3 bases from J, leaving 8 bases between. Germline V gene sequence: CDR1 LNHDA, CDR2 SQIVND (reference sequence). The CDR3 reads CASSMWPDTEAFF. The CDR3 region has the DNA TGTGCCAGTAGTATGTGGCCGGACACTGAAGCTTTCTTT.

This rearrangement joins TRBV5-8 to TRBJ2-1; possibly TRBD2 for D (6 bases). The CDR3 spans 15 residues. V was pared by 0 bases and J by 2 bases, with 9 bases between. In germline, CDR1 is SGHTS, CDR2 YDEGEE. This CDR3 reads CASSLVPGAYNEQFF. The CDR3 DNA reads as TGTGCCAGCAGCTTGGTCCCGGGGGCCTACAATGAGCAGTTCTTC.

V is TRBV11-1 and J is TRBJ1-3; D is unresolved. Between the trimmed V and J ends, which lost 3 bases and 0 bases, there was a span of 9 bases. The CDR3 is 15 amino acids. Germline V gene sequence: CDR1 SGHAT, CDR2 FQDESV (reference sequence). The CDR3 is CASSLGRSSGNTIYF. Here the CDR3 DNA reads TGTGCCAGCAGCTTGGGGAGAAGCTCTGGAAACACCATATATTTT.

This chain joins TRBV19 and TRBJ2-4; TRBD1 matches 9 bases. CDR1 is LNHDA, CDR2 SQIVND, per germline (reference sequence). There are 14 residues in the CDR3. The V gene end was trimmed by 6 bases and the J gene end by 9 bases; junction bases not matched to a gene: 9. The CDR3, as DNA: TGTGCCAGTAGGGGGGACAGGGAGTTTAGCATTCAGTACTTC. The encoded protein is CASRGDREFSIQYF.

As DNA, the CDR3 is TGTGCCAGCAGCCGCTTGGACAGGGTGGAGGATACGCAGTATTTT. It specifies CASSRLDRVEDTQYF. V usage is TRBV16 and J usage is TRBJ2-3, with 8 bases that match TRBD1. CDR3 length: 15 residues. V shed 4 bases and J 6 bases; nucleotides not matched to a gene: 9. CDR1 KGHSY and CDR2 FQNENV come from the germline V gene.

This chain uses TRBV30 with TRBJ1-1, with D unresolved. This CDR3 region has 13 residues. V gave up 0 bases and J gave up 5 bases, with 10 bases separating them. Germline loops: CDR1 GTSNPN, CDR2 SVGIG (reference sequence). CDR3 protein: CAWSVLGGTEAFF. In DNA, the CDR3 is TGTGCCTGGAGTGTCCTTGGTGGTACTGAAGCTTTCTTT.

This rearrangement joins TRBV10-3 to TRBJ2-1; D is ambiguous. CDR3 length: 15 amino acids. V lost 11 bases and J lost 0, with 17 bases in between. Germline V lookup: CDR1 ENHRY, CDR2 SYGVKD. The CDR3 here is CAAKIGLGSYNEQFF. CDR3 nucleotides: TGTGCCGCCAAAATCGGGTTAGGCTCCTACAATGAGCAGTTCTTC.

The V and J genes are TRBV15 and TRBJ2-7; no reliable D call. Between the trimmed V and J ends, which lost 5 bases and 2 bases, there was a span of 10 bases. Germline-derived CDR1 and CDR2 are LNHNV and YYDKDF (reference sequence). The length of the CDR3 is 13 residues. The CDR3 DNA is TGTGCCACCAGCGTCGAGGAACCCTACGAGCAGTACTTC. Protein product: CATSVEEPYEQYF.

CDR3 in DNA: TGTGCCAGCAGTTCGACCGGGACAGCCAACACCGGGGAGCTGTTTTTT. It encodes CASSSTGTANTGELFF. The V gene is TRBV28, the J gene TRBJ2-2; 7 nucleotides agree with TRBD1. The CDR3 consists of 16 residues. Germline V CDR1 and CDR2: MDHEN, SYDVKM. Trimming cost V 4 bases and J 2 bases; bases outside gene matches: 7. Together with reference TRBV28 and TRBJ2-2, the CDR3 gives the full variable domain: DVKVTQSSRYLVKRTGEKVFLECVQDMDHENMFWYRQDPGLGLRLIYFSYDVKMKEKGDIPEGYSVSREKKERFSLILESASTNQTSMYLCASSSTGTANTGELFFGEGSRLTVL.

The genes are TRBV27 and TRBJ1-1, with D maybe TRBD1 (5 bases). The germline gives CDR1 MNHEY, CDR2 SMNVEV (reference sequence). V gave up 2 bases and J gave up 10 bases, with 23 bases separating them. CDR3 length: 16 amino acids. CDR3 sequence: CASSLRGEKGLLRAFF. CDR3 DNA sequence: TGTGCCAGCAGTTTAAGAGGGGAAAAGGGGCTTCTGCGAGCTTTCTTT.

The genes are TRBV5-1 and TRBJ2-1; TRBD1 aligns across 8 bases. The CDR3 length is 15 residues. Germline V gene lookup returns CDR1 SGHRS and CDR2 YFSETQ. V was clipped by 3 bases and J by 5 bases; unmatched bases: 7. The CDR3 region has the DNA TGCGCCAGCAGCTCGGACAGGGTAATCCACAATGAGCAGTTCTTC. Protein product: CASSSDRVIHNEQFF. Filled out from reference TRBV5-1 and TRBJ2-1, the complete variable domain reads KAGVTQTPRYLIKTRGQQVTLSCSPISGHRSVSWYQQTPGQGLQFLFEYFSETQRNKGNFPGRFSGRQFSNSRSEMNVSTLELGDSALYLCASSSDRVIHNEQFFGPGTRLTVL.

V is TRBV19 and J is TRBJ2-1; D may be TRBD2 (5 bases). The V gene's germline CDR1 is LNHDA and CDR2 SQIVND (reference sequence). The CDR3 runs to 13 residues. V was clipped by 5 bases and J by 6 bases, with 11 bases between them. As DNA, the CDR3 is TGTGCCAGTAGTGTAGTACGGGGCAATGAGCAGTTCTTC. This encodes CASSVVRGNEQFF.

The chain uses TRBV7-9 and TRBJ2-2; D gene unclear. The ends were cut back, 7 bases at V and 6 bases at J, with 15 bases in the middle. Germline V gene lookup returns CDR1 SEHNR and CDR2 FQNEAQ (reference sequence). The CDR3 length is 14 residues. The CDR3 reads CASTVPGNPGELFF. DNA for the CDR3: TGTGCCAGCACCGTGCCCGGAAATCCCGGGGAGCTGTTTTTT.

The chain recombines TRBV6-1 with TRBJ2-1; the D is unclear. With 5 bases removed from V and 3 bases from J, the gap between germline ends came to 8 bases. CDR1 and CDR2 (germline): MNHNS, SASEGT. The length of the CDR3 is 13 residues. The CDR3 coding sequence is TGTGCCAGCAGTTCGAACAGCTACAATGAGCAGTTCTTC. This encodes CASSSNSYNEQFF.

V and J are TRBV6-2 or TRBV6-3 and TRBJ1-2; D remains unclear. Trimming took 9 bases from V and 0 from J, leaving 20 bases between them. The CDR3 consists of 16 residues. Germline loops: CDR1 MNHEY, CDR2 SVGEGT. The CDR3 loop reads CASRSAFGVSNYGYTF. The CDR3 DNA sequence: TGTGCCAGTCGATCCGCATTCGGCGTCTCTAACTATGGCTACACCTTC.

The V gene is TRBV7-9, the J gene TRBJ2-5; 7 nucleotides match TRBD1. Germline CDR1 reads SEHNR; CDR2 reads FQNEAQ (reference sequence). CDR3 length: 16 amino acids. The trim removed 6 bases at V and 2 bases at J, leaving 12 bases unmatched. CDR3 coding DNA: TGTGCCAGCAGACTTTACCCCGGGACAGCTCAAGAGACCCAGTACTTC. This gives the protein CASRLYPGTAQETQYF. Together with reference TRBV7-9 and TRBJ2-5, the CDR3 gives the full variable domain: DTGVSQNPRHKITKRGQNVTFRCDPISEHNRLYWYRQTLGQGPEFLTYFQNEAQLEKSRLLSDRFSAERPKGSFSTLEIQRTEQGDSAMYLCASRLYPGTAQETQYFGPGTRLLVL.

This clonotype has only a few counts. The gene calls are TRBV5-1 and TRBJ2-7; TRBD1 might be the D (6 bases). V was trimmed by 2 bases and J by 0 bases, leaving 9 bases between them. The germline V gene has CDR1 SGHRS and CDR2 YFSETQ. CDR3 length: 14 amino acids. The CDR3 protein is CASSFQGLSYEQYF. In nucleotides, the CDR3 is TGCGCCAGCAGCTTTCAGGGGCTCTCCTACGAGCAGTACTTC.